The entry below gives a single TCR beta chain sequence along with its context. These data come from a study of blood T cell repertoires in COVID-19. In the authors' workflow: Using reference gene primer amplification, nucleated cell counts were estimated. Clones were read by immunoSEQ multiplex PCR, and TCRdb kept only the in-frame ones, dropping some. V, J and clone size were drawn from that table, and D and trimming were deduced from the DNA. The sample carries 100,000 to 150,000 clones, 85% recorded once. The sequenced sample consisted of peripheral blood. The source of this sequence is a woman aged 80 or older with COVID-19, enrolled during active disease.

For the CDR3, the DNA is TGTGCCAGCAGCCAAGTGTCAGCTAGTACGGGCGAGCAGTACTTC. This codes for CASSQVSASTGEQYF. The chain links TRBV14 to TRBJ2-7, with D unclear. Per the germline V gene, CDR1 is SGHDN and CDR2 is FVKESK. Trimming pared 1 base from V and 6 bases from J, leaving 16 bases between. CDR3 length: 15 amino acids.